This entry is about one T cell receptor beta chain. Its specificity is unknown. This sample is part of a study of T-cell reconstitution after alpha-beta-depleted transplantation in children. Study-level points and caveats: T cells produced anew were the main source of T-cell counts and diversity one year after transplant.

Unique molecular identifiers were used in preparing the TCRbeta library. TCRdb fed the PCR reads into MiXCR, producing one record per CDR3 protein. This sample has 700,000 to 950,000 distinct CDR3 sequences, with under 20% found just once. The ends lost 1 base at V and 6 bases at J; junction bases unmatched: 5. The CDR3 covers 15 residues. Germline CDR1 MGHRA, CDR2 YSYEKL. This clonotype was obtained from a male patient younger than 18 who had a stem cell transplant for acute lymphoblastic leukemia, so the T cells may come from the graft donor. Sequenced material: PBMCs, mostly from graft donor cells, taken 360 days after TCRalphabeta/CD19-depleted stem cell transplant. J is TRBJ2-1 and V is TRBV4-1, with 8 bases that match TRBD2. CDR3 amino acids: CASSQAYGRVNEQFF. The CDR3 nucleotides read TGCGCCAGCAGCCAAGCATACGGGAGGGTCAATGAGCAGTTCTTC.